The 4 T cell receptor beta chains below come from one sample, sequenced in a study of T cells in Graves' hyperthyroidism and ophthalmopathy. Amplification yielded TCR beta CDR3 regions, with RNA transcripts as the source. HTBI primers were the set used in a first-round RT-PCR of the TCR CDR3. TCRdb processed the multiplex PCR reads anew with MiXCR; each CDR3 protein has one entry. This table holds approximately 330,000 distinct CDR3 sequences, 18% found once. What was sequenced was blood. The receptors were sampled from a woman in her 50s with Graves' hyperthyroidism.

Ten or more counts support this clonotype. The gene calls are TRBV30 and TRBJ1-4; tentatively, D is TRBD1 (5 bases). Trimming pared 2 bases from V and 12 bases from J, leaving 16 bases between. Germline V gives CDR1 GTSNPN, CDR2 SVGIG (reference sequence). There are 13 residues in the CDR3. CDR3 nucleotides: TGTGCCTGGAGTATCCAGGGAGGTCTAGAACTGTTTTTT. This gives the protein CAWSIQGGLELFF.

The chain is built from TRBV29-1 and TRBJ2-3; 12 bases line up with TRBD2. The CDR3 contains 14 residues. The germline V gene has CDR1 SQVTM and CDR2 ANQGSEA. V shed 7 bases, J shed 1 base, and the junction held 3 bases outside the gene matches. The CDR3 is CSGWTSGGTDTQYF. In DNA form, the CDR3 reads TGCAGCGGCTGGACTAGCGGGGGCACAGATACGCAGTATTTT.

This clonotype has only a few counts. The CDR3 region is CASSGFGWPGGEDTEAFF. CDR3 sequence (DNA): TGTGCCAGCAGCGGGTTCGGGTGGCCAGGGGGTGAGGACACTGAAGCTTTCTTT. The J gene is TRBJ1-1, the V gene TRBV14, with 7 bases that match TRBD1. This CDR3 is built from 18 residues. Trimming at V came to 5 bases and at J to 3 bases, leaving 18 bases not matched to a gene. Germline lookup yields CDR1 SGHDN and CDR2 FVKESK.

Ten or more counts support this clonotype. The chain uses TRBV12-3 or TRBV12-4 and TRBJ2-1; 11 nucleotides line up with TRBD1. The CDR3 spans 15 residues. V trimming: 6 bases; J trimming: 9 bases; junction bases outside the gene matches: 10. The CDR3 protein is CASSRGQGGQGEQFF. DNA for the CDR3: TGTGCCAGCAGCCGGGGACAGGGGGGACAGGGTGAGCAGTTCTTC.